A single sample is the source of the 14 T cell receptor beta chains below, sequenced in a study of metastatic and nonmetastatic thyroid tumors. With MiXCR, TCRdb called clones anew from the PCR reads. The sample yields about 59,000 clones, 15% to 20% seen once. Thyroid surgery had not been preceded by any treatment in any patient. The sequencing input was blood. The receptors were gathered from a male donor with papillary thyroid cancer or a benign thyroid nodule (not recorded which). Some clones in this sample may be carry-over from other donors' samples.

This clone appeared many times. CDR3 sequence: CAISEGRGFYEQYF. The CDR3, as DNA: TGTGCCATCAGTGAGGGCAGGGGTTTCTACGAGCAGTACTTC. The chain joins TRBV10-3 to TRBJ2-7, with a tentative D call TRBD1 (6 bases). This CDR3 comprises 14 residues. The V gene lost 2 bases and the J gene lost 3 bases, with 11 bases spanning the gap. CDR1 ENHRY and CDR2 SYGVKD come from the germline V gene.

The chain employs TRBV7-3 and TRBJ1-1, with D perhaps matching TRBD1 (5 bases). Germline lookup yields CDR1 SGHTA and CDR2 FQGTGA. This CDR3 has 16 residues. V was clipped by 5 bases and J by 4 bases, with 20 bases between them. CDR3 sequence (DNA): TGTGCCAGCAGCCTGTGGGGGGGTCCGGGTGGCACTGAAGCTTTCTTT. Translating gives CASSLWGGPGGTEAFF.

The chain joins TRBV3-1 to TRBJ2-7; 9 nucleotides agree with TRBD2. Germline V lookup: CDR1 LGHDT, CDR2 YNNKEL (reference sequence). The CDR3 is made up of 16 amino acids. The V gene end was trimmed by 4 bases and the J gene end by 7 bases; junction bases not matched to a gene: 14. CDR3 sequence: CASSPGLAPIGEEQYF. CDR3 coding DNA: TGTGCCAGCAGCCCGGGACTAGCCCCTATCGGGGAGGAGCAGTACTTC.

The table lists this clone with many counts. The V call is TRBV6-2 or TRBV6-3, the J call TRBJ2-1, with D perhaps given as TRBD1 or TRBD2 (6 bases each). Germline CDR1 MNHEY, CDR2 SVGEGT. This CDR3 has 17 amino acids. Trimming cost V 5 bases and J 5 bases, with 22 bases left between them. CDR3 residues: CASSTFRGLANNNEQFF. Here the CDR3 DNA reads TGTGCCAGCAGTACTTTCCGGGGGCTAGCGAATAACAATGAGCAGTTCTTC.

This clone is labeled medium-sized. This rearrangement joins TRBV6-1 to TRBJ2-7; 9 nucleotides align to TRBD1. The V and J ends lost 5 bases and 1 base, in that order; junction bases with no gene match: 9. The length of the CDR3 is 16 residues. Germline loops: CDR1 MNHNS, CDR2 SASEGT. In nucleotides, the CDR3 is TGTGCCAGCAGTCGCGATACAGGGGGCGGATCCTACGAGCAGTACTTC. This encodes CASSRDTGGGSYEQYF.

The chain joins TRBV6-2 or TRBV6-3 to TRBJ1-2; D is perhaps TRBD1 (5 bases). The V and J ends lost 0 bases and 8 bases respectively, with 16 bases between them. Germline-derived CDR1 and CDR2 are MNHEY and SVGEGT. This CDR3 is built from 15 residues. CDR3 DNA sequence: TGTGCCAGCAGTTACTCGTTGCGGGGGACTATGGGCTACACCTTC. This translates into CASSYSLRGTMGYTF.

For this clone: One base away lies a much larger clone, so this may be a sequencing read error. The CDR3, as DNA: TGTGCCAGCTGGAATGATTACGGGGACACTTACTACGAGCAGTACGTC. It codes for CASWNDYGDTYYEQYV. The genes are TRBV2 and TRBJ2-7, with a possible D match to TRBD1 (6 bases). Germline V gene lookup returns CDR1 SNHLY and CDR2 FYNNEI. Trimming left V 8 bases short and J 3 bases short, with 23 bases between. The CDR3 is 16 residues long.

Points on this clone: A much bigger clone sits one base away, suggesting this may be a read error. V and J are TRBV7-8 and TRBJ2-1; weak D call: TRBD1 (6 bases). CDR1 is SGHVS, CDR2 FQNEAQ, per germline. The CDR3 sequence is 11 residues long. The CDR3: CASTSTGLDVF. The DNA of the CDR3 is TGTGCCAGCACCTCCACAGGGCTCGATGTCTTC.

In this sample, this clone turned up many times. The chain is built from TRBV6-2 or TRBV6-3 and TRBJ2-7, with D tentatively TRBD2 (6 bases). This CDR3 contains 14 residues. Trimming took 4 bases from V and 3 from J, leaving 13 bases between them. CDR1 MNHEY and CDR2 SVGEGT come from the germline V gene. The CDR3 nucleotides read TGTGCCAGCAGTTCGTGGGACTCTCTCTACGAGCAGTACGTC. It yields the protein CASSSWDSLYEQYV.

This clone was counted only a few times. A clone one base away is much larger, so this may be a read error. This sample also contains other DNA sequences that code for the same CDR3. This chain uses TRBV19 with TRBJ2-1, with TRBD2 identical over 12 bases. Germline V gene lookup returns CDR1 LNHDA and CDR2 SQIVND (reference sequence). After removal of 5 bases from V and 8 bases from J, the junction contained 7 bases not matched to a gene. The CDR3 contains 15 residues. CDR3: CASSLTSGSAHEQFF. CDR3 in DNA: TGTGCCAGTAGTCTGACTAGCGGGAGTGCCCATGAGCAGTTCTTC. The full variable domain, rest sourced from reference TRBV19 and TRBJ2-1, is DGGITQSPKYLFRKEGQNVTLSCEQNLNHDAMYWYRQDPGQGLRLIYYSQIVNDFQKGDIAEGYSVSREKKESFPLTVTSAQKNPTAFYLCASSLTSGSAHEQFFGPGTRLTVL.

This clone was counted at least ten times. A much larger clonotype is one base distant, so this may be a read error. This rearrangement joins TRBV6-6 to TRBJ2-1, with D uncertain. The germline V gene encodes CDR1 MNHNY and CDR2 SVGAGI (reference sequence). This CDR3 contains 15 residues. In DNA form, the CDR3 reads TGTGCCAGCAGTTACAGGCGAGCTGCCTACAATGGGCAGTTCTTC. Its protein product is CASSYRRAAYNGQFF.

At least ten counts were recorded for this clone. This rearrangement joins TRBV4-2 to TRBJ2-2; tentatively, D is TRBD2 (5 bases). V was pared by 0 bases and J by 8 bases, with 7 bases between. This CDR3 has 13 residues. Germline V CDR1 and CDR2: LGHNA, YNFKEQ. Here the CDR3 reads CASSQEEVGELFF. The CDR3 DNA reads as TGTGCCAGCAGCCAAGAGGAGGTAGGGGAGCTGTTTTTT.

This clone was seen ten or more times. The genes are TRBV6-5 and TRBJ2-3; 9 nucleotides line up with TRBD2. Germline CDR1 is MNHEY and CDR2 is SVGAGI. V shed 2 bases, J shed 4 bases, and the junction held 7 bases outside the gene matches. The CDR3 sequence is 16 residues long. CDR3 coding DNA: TGTGCCAGCAGTTACGGGCTAGCGGGAATCCCAGATACGCAGTATTTT. This gives the protein CASSYGLAGIPDTQYF.

This clone has ten or more counts. The J gene is TRBJ1-5, the V gene TRBV29-1, with a tentative D call TRBD1 (6 bases). The CDR3 covers 14 residues. The V and J ends lost 6 bases and 3 bases respectively, with 15 bases between them. Germline-derived CDR1 and CDR2 are SQVTM and ANQGSEA. CDR3 in DNA: TGCAGCGTCGGAACCAGGGGATCCAATCAGCCCCAGCATTTT. Protein product: CSVGTRGSNQPQHF.